The rows below give T cell receptor beta chains drawn from one sample of a study of T cell responses to AZD1222 COVID-19 vaccine. Produced via immunoSEQ multiplex PCR; TCRdb's table is partial and in-frame only. The table has 140,000 or so clones, 80% to 95% seen once. Sequencing used peripheral blood, obtained 28 days after the second AZD1222 dose. These receptors all stem from an adult who received the AZD1222 COVID-19 vaccine. Each CDR3 is given with its conserved first and last residue. The order of the fields is D gene, J gene, clone size, V gene, CDR3 protein, CDR3 DNA. The D gene is left open where the match is weak. Clone size is stated in some rows and not others, as once, few, many or a class when expanded.

D gene: NA; J gene: TRBJ1-2; clone size: NA; V gene: TRBV5-8; CDR3 protein: CASSFRPPGGYTF; CDR3 DNA: TGTGCCAGCAGCTTTAGGCCCCCGGGAGGCTACACCTTC
D gene: TRBD2; J gene: TRBJ2-6; clone size: NA; V gene: TRBV6-6; CDR3 protein: CASTRSGGSGANVLTF; CDR3 DNA: TGTGCCAGCACTCGATCGGGGGGCTCTGGGGCCAACGTCCTGACTTTC
D gene: NA; J gene: TRBJ1-2; clone size: NA; V gene: TRBV25-1; CDR3 protein: CASSEGGWRYTF; CDR3 DNA: TGTGCCAGCAGTGAAGGGGGCTGGCGCTACACCTTC
D gene: NA; J gene: TRBJ2-7; clone size: once; V gene: TRBV11-2; CDR3 protein: CASSKDTVSYEQYF; CDR3 DNA: TGTGCCAGCAGCAAGGACACCGTCTCCTACGAGCAGTACTTC
D gene: NA; J gene: TRBJ1-4; clone size: NA; V gene: TRBV7-8; CDR3 protein: CASSYHRENNEKLFF; CDR3 DNA: TGTGCCAGCAGCTACCACAGGGAGAATAATGAAAAACTGTTTTTT
D gene: NA; J gene: TRBJ1-1; clone size: NA; V gene: TRBV7-6; CDR3 protein: CASSLSGGNTEAFF; CDR3 DNA: TGTGCCAGCAGCTTATCCGGGGGTAACACTGAAGCTTTCTTT
D gene: NA; J gene: TRBJ1-1; clone size: once; V gene: TRBV11-2; CDR3 protein: CASSSPGGLLGTEAFF; CDR3 DNA: TGTGCCAGCAGCTCCCCGGGGGGGCTGTTGGGTACTGAAGCTTTCTTT
D gene: TRBD1; J gene: TRBJ1-4; clone size: NA; V gene: TRBV3-1/TRBV3-2; CDR3 protein: CASSPGTGSGEKLFF; CDR3 DNA: TGTGCCAGCAGCCCCGGGACAGGGTCGGGTGAAAAACTGTTTTTT
D gene: TRBD1; J gene: TRBJ1-2; clone size: NA; V gene: TRBV5-1; CDR3 protein: CASSLGTAGGARNYGYTF; CDR3 DNA: TGCGCCAGCAGCTTGGGGACGGCAGGGGGCGCCCGTAACTATGGCTACACCTTC
D gene: NA; J gene: TRBJ1-5; clone size: NA; V gene: TRBV12-3/TRBV12-4; CDR3 protein: CASSVDRNQPQHF; CDR3 DNA: TGTGCCAGCAGCGTTGACAGAAATCAGCCCCAGCATTTT
D gene: NA; J gene: TRBJ1-2; clone size: NA; V gene: TRBV5-6; CDR3 protein: CASSLGTVSFGYTF; CDR3 DNA: TGTGCCAGCAGCTTGGGGACAGTAAGTTTTGGCTACACCTTC
D gene: TRBD1; J gene: TRBJ1-6; clone size: NA; V gene: TRBV11-2; CDR3 protein: CASSLAGTGGSPLHF; CDR3 DNA: TGTGCCAGCAGCTTAGCCGGGACAGGGGGTTCACCCCTCCACTTT
D gene: NA; J gene: TRBJ2-1; clone size: NA; V gene: TRBV7-3; CDR3 protein: CASSILGTTTNEQFF; CDR3 DNA: TGTGCCAGCAGCATCCTCGGGACCACTACTAATGAGCAGTTCTTC
D gene: NA; J gene: TRBJ2-1; clone size: NA; V gene: TRBV10-2; CDR3 protein: CASSESGRPYNEQFF; CDR3 DNA: TGCGCCAGCAGTGAGTCGGGGCGACCCTACAATGAGCAGTTCTTC
D gene: NA; J gene: TRBJ1-2; clone size: NA; V gene: TRBV5-4; CDR3 protein: CASSLAGVYGYTF; CDR3 DNA: TGTGCCAGCAGCTTGGCCGGGGTGTATGGCTACACCTTC
D gene: TRBD1; J gene: TRBJ1-2; clone size: NA; V gene: TRBV9; CDR3 protein: CASSDGQGGSGYTF; CDR3 DNA: TGTGCCAGCAGCGACGGACAGGGTGGTTCTGGCTACACCTTC
D gene: NA; J gene: TRBJ2-2; clone size: NA; V gene: TRBV7-8; CDR3 protein: CASTPIRQGNTGELFF; CDR3 DNA: TGTGCCAGCACCCCAATAAGGCAGGGGAACACCGGGGAGCTGTTTTTT
D gene: TRBD1; J gene: TRBJ2-5; clone size: NA; V gene: TRBV6-2/TRBV6-3; CDR3 protein: CASRLTGSETQYF; CDR3 DNA: TGTGCCAGCCGTTTGACAGGGTCGGAGACCCAGTACTTC
D gene: NA; J gene: TRBJ1-5; clone size: NA; V gene: TRBV15; CDR3 protein: CATSRGPRTDQPQHF; CDR3 DNA: TGTGCCACCAGCAGAGGCCCTCGGACAGATCAGCCCCAGCATTTT
D gene: NA; J gene: TRBJ2-1; clone size: NA; V gene: TRBV11-2; CDR3 protein: CASSLGTGWGQFF; CDR3 DNA: TGTGCCAGCAGCTTAGGAACAGGTTGGGGGCAGTTCTTC
D gene: NA; J gene: TRBJ1-5; clone size: NA; V gene: TRBV4-3; CDR3 protein: CASSQDPRVFHSNQPQHF; CDR3 DNA: TGCGCCAGCAGCCAAGATCCTAGGGTGTTCCATAGCAATCAGCCCCAGCATTTT
D gene: NA; J gene: TRBJ2-3; clone size: NA; V gene: TRBV2; CDR3 protein: CASNPPEADTQYF; CDR3 DNA: TGTGCCAGCAACCCGCCAGAAGCAGATACGCAGTATTTT
D gene: NA; J gene: TRBJ1-5; clone size: NA; V gene: TRBV28; CDR3 protein: CATAGPTPNHRPQHF; CDR3 DNA: TGTGCCACCGCGGGGCCGACCCCCAACCATCGGCCCCAGCATTTT
D gene: TRBD2; J gene: TRBJ2-7; clone size: NA; V gene: TRBV28; CDR3 protein: CASSETSGRAKDEQYF; CDR3 DNA: TGTGCCAGCAGTGAAACTAGCGGGAGGGCCAAGGACGAGCAGTACTTC
D gene: NA; J gene: TRBJ1-5; clone size: NA; V gene: TRBV4-1; CDR3 protein: CASSRWTGSNQPQHF; CDR3 DNA: TGCGCCAGCAGCCGCTGGACGGGTAGCAATCAGCCCCAGCATTTT